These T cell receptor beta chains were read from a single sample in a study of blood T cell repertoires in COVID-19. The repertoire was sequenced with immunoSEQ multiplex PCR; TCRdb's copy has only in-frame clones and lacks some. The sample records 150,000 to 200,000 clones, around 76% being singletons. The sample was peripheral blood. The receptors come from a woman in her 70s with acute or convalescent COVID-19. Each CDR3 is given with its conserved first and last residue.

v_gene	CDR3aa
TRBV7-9	CASSLIGDYSSYEQYF
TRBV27	CASSLFVRKTTNTGELFF
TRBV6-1	CASSELSGNTIYF
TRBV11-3	CASSLETGSPSEQYF
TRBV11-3	CASSLQTGSSGANVLTF
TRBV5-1	CASSLWTGKNTEAFF
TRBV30	CARRTGNTEAFF
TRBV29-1	CSAPGGGPNTEAFF
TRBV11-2	CASSSGGLAGGKETQYF
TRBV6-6	CASSYRGRNTEAFF
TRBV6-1	CASSEALYGDRGLHYGYTF
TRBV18	CASSPQPGQLTSGNTIYF
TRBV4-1	CASSRLAGGDYNEQFF
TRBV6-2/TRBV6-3	CASSYERGGEGYSPLHF
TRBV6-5	CASLKGDTDTQYF
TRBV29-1	CSVGMPDNYGYTF
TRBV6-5	CASSYSRGSYNSPLHF
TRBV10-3	CAISERGQSSGNTIYF
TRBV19	CASSFTGGSTEAFF
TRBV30	CAWTGAAEAFF
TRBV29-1	CSARPGDGGYTF
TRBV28	CASSSGGRDYSPLHF
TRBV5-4	CASSFAGGRSANEQFF
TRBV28	CASIATGIKPYEQYF